The clone carrying this TCR beta chain has only a few counts. Libraries were prepared by immunoSEQ multiplex PCR; TCRdb keeps only in-frame clonotypes and omits some of them. The table lists more than 60,000 clones, 75% to 90% of them singletons. This specimen comes from a study of control samples from healthy donors and cancer patients. Germline lookup yields CDR1 DFQATT and CDR2 SNEGSKA (reference sequence). The CDR3 extends over 15 amino acids. With 3 bases removed from V and 7 bases from J, the gap between germline ends came to 19 bases. The TCR was taken from a woman in her forties or fifties with colorectal cancer. The sample was PBMCs. The V gene is TRBV20-1, the J gene TRBJ2-1; possible D gene TRBD1, 6 bases. The DNA for the CDR3 is TGCAGTGCTAGTTCAATTGGGACACCCGGGAATGAGCAGTTCTTC. It codes for CSASSIGTPGNEQFF.